These 17 T cell receptor beta chains were all obtained from the same sample, sequenced in a study of CD8 T cells in ankylosing spondylitis. Overall study findings and caveats: What appeared characteristic of ankylosing spondylitis blood was a TCR beta motif of eight highly homologous variants.

These receptors' targets are unknown. One entry per CDR3 protein, called by TCRdb with MiXCR from the 5' RACE reads. This table has more than 250,000 distinct CDR3 sequences, 7% to 9% appearing once. Sample: blood, either unsorted or a sorted T cell fraction (not recorded which). Receptors originate from a male donor with ankylosing spondylitis.

The table lists this clonotype with many counts. J is TRBJ2-7 and V is TRBV29-1; D not certain. Looked up from germline, CDR1 is SQVTM and CDR2 is ANQGSEA. The CDR3 totals 13 residues. Between the trimmed V and J ends, which lost 5 bases and 1 base, there was a span of 12 bases. CDR3 bases: TGCAGCGTTAAACGAACAGCTTCCTACGAGCAGTACTTC. Residues: CSVKRTASYEQYF.

The CDR3 DNA follows: TGTGCCAGCAGGTACGGGGCGTTACCCCGGATCGACTACAATGAGCAGTTCTTC. Translating gives CASRYGALPRIDYNEQFF. V and J are TRBV2 and TRBJ2-1; the D call may be TRBD1 or TRBD2 (5 bases each). The germline CDR1 and CDR2 sequences are SNHLY and FYNNEI. Trimming left V 6 bases short and J 3 bases short, with 24 bases between. The CDR3 is 18 residues long.

In this sample, this clonotype turned up a few times. The chain links TRBV7-3 to TRBJ1-2, with 10 bases matching TRBD1. CDR3 size: 13 residues. CDR1 is SGHTA, CDR2 FQGTGA, per germline. The V gene end was trimmed by 6 bases and the J gene end by 6 bases; junction bases not matched to a gene: 4. The CDR3 coding sequence is TGTGCCAGCAGTACCGGGACAGGGGATGGCTACACCTTC. This codes for CASSTGTGDGYTF.

The chain joins TRBV9 to TRBJ2-2; D perhaps matches TRBD1 (5 bases). The CDR3 extends over 15 amino acids. Looked up from germline, CDR1 is SGDLS and CDR2 is YYNGEE. V was clipped by 4 bases and J by 6 bases, with 16 bases between them. For the CDR3, the DNA is TGTGCCAGCAGCACACAAACAGGATCAGCCGGGGAGCTGTTTTTT. Protein sequence: CASSTQTGSAGELFF.

In its sample, this clonotype was seen a few times. The chain employs TRBV12-3 or TRBV12-4 and TRBJ1-1; a possible D gene is TRBD1 (5 bases). With 8 bases removed from V and 8 bases from J, the gap between germline ends came to 15 bases. The CDR3 is made up of 12 amino acids. The DNA of the CDR3 is TGTGCCAGCGGTCGCACAGGTAACGAAGCTTTCTTT. This translates into CASGRTGNEAFF.

The rearrangement joins TRBV5-1 to TRBJ2-3, with D possibly matching TRBD1 (5 bases). The CDR3 length is 13 residues. The germline V gene encodes CDR1 SGHRS and CDR2 YFSETQ. With 2 bases removed from V and 2 bases from J, the gap between germline ends came to 6 bases. The CDR3 bases are TGCGCCAGCAGCTTACAGGTCACAGATACGCAGTATTTT. This sequence encodes CASSLQVTDTQYF.

The chain is built from TRBV4-2 and TRBJ2-1, with 7 bases lining up with TRBD2. The germline gives CDR1 LGHNA, CDR2 YNFKEQ. The V segment lost 4 bases and the J segment 5 bases; nucleotides outside the gene matches: 11. The CDR3 totals 16 residues. CDR3 sequence (DNA): TGTGCCAGCAGCCCTAGTGTACTAGCGATTGACAATGAGCAGTTCTTC. The encoded protein is CASSPSVLAIDNEQFF.

V is TRBV7-9 and J is TRBJ1-2; D gene unclear. CDR1 and CDR2 (germline): SEHNR, FQNEAQ (reference sequence). CDR3 length equals 12 residues. Deletions cut 1 base from V and 8 bases from J, with 8 bases between. CDR3 amino acids: CASSLDLRGYTF. CDR3 in DNA: TGTGCCAGCAGCTTAGATCTCAGGGGCTACACCTTC.

A few counts support this clonotype. V usage is TRBV20-1 and J usage is TRBJ2-5; D possibly corresponds to TRBD2 (6 bases). CDR1 is DFQATT, CDR2 SNEGSKA, per germline (reference sequence). Deletions cut 7 bases from V and 5 bases from J, with 11 bases between. The CDR3 is 11 residues long. The CDR3: CSGTGVETQYF. In DNA form, the CDR3 reads TGCAGTGGTACGGGAGTTGAGACCCAGTACTTC.

This chain connects TRBV4-1 to TRBJ2-7, with 8 bases that match TRBD2. After removal of 1 base from V and 1 base from J, the junction contained 15 bases not matched to a gene. The CDR3 loop spans 19 amino acids. Germline loops: CDR1 MGHRA, CDR2 YSYEKL. CDR3 nucleotide sequence: TGCGCCAGCAGCCAAGCACCGGGACTAGGGGTTAAAAGGTCCTACGAGCAGTACTTC. Its protein product is CASSQAPGLGVKRSYEQYF.

The rearrangement links TRBV11-2 to TRBJ2-2; 7 nucleotides match TRBD2. The CDR3 has 15 residues. Germline lookup yields CDR1 SGHAT and CDR2 FQNNGV. The V gene end was trimmed by 3 bases and the J gene end by 11 bases; junction bases not matched to a gene: 12. CDR3 nucleotide sequence: TGTGCCAGCAGCTTTAGTGCGACGGGGAGGGGAGAGCTGTTTTTT. Its protein is CASSFSATGRGELFF.

The chain is built from TRBV29-1 and TRBJ2-7; D is uncertain. Between the trimmed V and J ends, which lost 7 bases and 1 base, there was a span of 11 bases. The CDR3 extends over 12 amino acids. The germline V gene encodes CDR1 SQVTM and CDR2 ANQGSEA. CDR3 loop: CSALASSYEQYF. In nucleotides, the CDR3 is TGCAGCGCTCTGGCCTCTTCCTACGAGCAGTACTTC.

This clonotype occurred many times. This chain connects TRBV29-1 to TRBJ2-7, with 7 bases matching TRBD1. Germline V lookup: CDR1 SQVTM, CDR2 ANQGSEA. This CDR3 contains 13 residues. V shed 4 bases and J 0 bases; nucleotides not matched to a gene: 3. The CDR3 DNA is TGCAGCGTTGTGGGACAGCGCTCCTACGAGCAGTACTTC. Translating it yields CSVVGQRSYEQYF.

This clonotype was seen ten or more times. The V call is TRBV29-1, the J call TRBJ1-1; D is perhaps TRBD1 (6 bases). The CDR3 runs 14 residues. Trimming removed 6 bases from V and 1 base from J, with 15 bases in between. The germline V gene encodes CDR1 SQVTM and CDR2 ANQGSEA. The CDR3 sequence is CSVPVGGQNTEAFF. DNA of the CDR3: TGCAGCGTCCCCGTTGGGGGACAGAACACTGAAGCTTTCTTT.

This clonotype was counted only a few times. The chain uses TRBV21-1 and TRBJ2-4; whether TRBD2, the table's D call, matches the DNA was not checked. TRBV21-1 is a known pseudogene. CDR3 length equals 19 residues. The CDR3 loop reads CASSKAYPEGSCAKNIQYF. The DNA for the CDR3 is TGTGCCAGCAGCAAAGCATATCCGGAAGGGAGTTGTGCCAAAAACATTCAGTACTTC.

Details on this clonotype: A much larger clone lies one base from this, so it may be a read error. The chain has TRBV20-1 and TRBJ2-7; D might be TRBD2 (5 bases). The CDR3 has 16 residues. Germline V gene data show CDR1 as DFQATT and CDR2 as SNEGSKA (reference sequence). CDR3 loop: CSASPAPSGISYERYF. The CDR3 region has the DNA TGCAGTGCTAGCCCCGCACCGTCCGGGATATCCTACGAGCGGTACTTC.

The chain is built from TRBV28 and TRBJ2-3; TRBD2 matches 8 bases. The CDR3 totals 17 residues. CDR1 MDHEN and CDR2 SYDVKM come from the germline V gene. The V segment lost 4 bases and the J segment 8 bases; nucleotides outside the gene matches: 17. The CDR3 DNA is TGTGCCAGCAGTTCTCCACCAGCCGGGACTCGGGGGGGTACGCAGTATTTT. As protein: CASSSPPAGTRGGTQYF.